A selection of T cell receptor beta chains follows, all from one sample in a study of metastatic and nonmetastatic thyroid tumors. Using MiXCR, TCRdb re-called clones from the PCR reads. The data show about 30,000 clones, around 25% seen once. The sample was blood. These receptors were taken from a female donor with papillary thyroid cancer or a benign thyroid nodule (not recorded which). Some clones in this sample may be carry-over from other donors' samples. Each CDR3 is given with its conserved first and last residue. Fields, in order: CDR3 DNA, CDR3 protein, V gene, J gene, clone size, D gene. The D gene is left open where the match is weak. Some rows have no size entry. The others give once, few or many, or a class for an expanded clone.

TGTGCCAGCAGCTTAGATGCCTACGAGCAGTACTTC	CASSLDAYEQYF	TRBV7-2	TRBJ2-7	few	-
TGTGCCAGCAGTTTAGGTGTCGCGGGAGTTTTTCGCGAGCAGTACTTC	CASSLGVAGVFREQYF	TRBV12-3/TRBV12-4	TRBJ2-7	many	TRBD2
TGCGCCAGCAGCCAAGGGACAGCGTCGAACACCGGGGAGCTGTTTTTT	CASSQGTASNTGELFF	TRBV4-1	TRBJ2-2	-	-
TGTGCCAGCAGTTTATGGAGGGGGGTCACCGAGCAGTACTTC	CASSLWRGVTEQYF	TRBV28	TRBJ2-7	many	-
TGTGCCACCCTTCCCAGAGGGGGCTCTGGGGCCAACGTCCTGACTTTC	CATLPRGGSGANVLTF	TRBV6-2/TRBV6-3	TRBJ2-6	-	-
TGTGCCAGCAGTCGATCAGGGCTTAACACTGAAGGTTTCTTT	CASSRSGLNTEGFF	TRBV6-1	TRBJ1-1	-	-
TGTGCCATCAGTGAGTCGGGGGAGAGGGAGACCCAGTACTTC	CAISESGERETQYF	TRBV10-3	TRBJ2-5	many	-
TGCGCCAGCAGCATGGAGGGGACATACGAGCAGTACTTC	CASSMEGTYEQYF	TRBV5-1	TRBJ2-7	once	-
TGTGCCTTCAGTGAAAAGGGAGACTACGAGCAGTACTTC	CAFSEKGDYEQYF	TRBV10-3	TRBJ2-7	few	-
TGTGCCAGCAGTGTGACAGAACACTATGGCTACACCTTC	CASSVTEHYGYTF	TRBV6-1	TRBJ1-2	-	-
TGTGCCAGTAGTATTGGTACTCATAGCAATCAGCCCCAGCATTTT	CASSIGTHSNQPQHF	TRBV19	TRBJ1-5	many	-
TGTGCAAGTATGGGCCCTAATAATAGTGAGCAGTTCTTC	CASMGPNNSEQFF	TRBV19	TRBJ2-1	-	-
TGTGCCAGCAGCTGGGGGACAGGTTCCTCCGAGCAGTACTTC	CASSWGTGSSEQYF	TRBV5-6	TRBJ2-7	many	TRBD1
TGTGCCAGCAGCCGGGTTGATAGTGGCTCCTACGAGCAGTACTTC	CASSRVDSGSYEQYF	TRBV7-9	TRBJ2-7	-	-
TGCAGTGCTGGGGGTAAAGGCGGGGAGCTGTTTTTT	CSAGGKGGELFF	TRBV20-1	TRBJ2-2	many	-
TGTGCCAGCAGCTTGGATCGGGGCTGGACCGGGGAGCTGTTTTTT	CASSLDRGWTGELFF	TRBV5-4	TRBJ2-2	many	-
TGTGCCAGCAGCCCCCAGCGAAACTCCTACGAGCAGTACTTC	CASSPQRNSYEQYF	TRBV3-1	TRBJ2-7	many	-
-	CASSLGWAGGTEAVF	TRBV5-1	TRBJ1-1	-	-
TGTGCCAGCAGACCTGACCCCCTCACGAGCGATGAGCAGTTCTTC	CASRPDPLTSDEQFF	TRBV2	TRBJ2-1	-	-
TGTGCCAGCAGCCGAGGACCGCCCGCCGAGCATTACTTC	CASSRGPPAEHYF	TRBV28	TRBJ2-7	-	-
TGTGCCAGCAGCTTGGGCCCGACCCCAGAGGAGACCCAGTACTTC	CASSLGPTPEETQYF	TRBV11-2	TRBJ2-5	many	-
TGCGCCAGCAGCTCACAGGGGCTGGGCTATGGCCACTCCTTC	CASSSQGLGYGHSF	TRBV5-1	TRBJ1-2	once	TRBD1
TGTGCCAGCAGCTTAGGAGGGGTGGGCTACACCTTC	CASSLGGVGYTF	TRBV7-2	TRBJ1-2	-	-
TGTGCCAGCAGATTAGCCCACTTAGGGGCAGATACGCAGTGTTTT	CASRLAHLGADTQCF	TRBV5-6	TRBJ2-3	once	-
TGTGCCAGCAACTTAAGACACTCAGATACGCAGTATTTT	CASNLRHSDTQYF	TRBV6-2/TRBV6-3	TRBJ2-3	many	-
TGCGCCAGCAGCCAAAACCCCTGGACATATAACACCGGGGAGCTGTTTTTT	CASSQNPWTYNTGELFF	TRBV4-3	TRBJ2-2	-	-
TGTGCCAGCAGCCAAGGGGGCCCAGGATCACCCCTCCACTTT	CASSQGGPGSPLHF	TRBV5-4	TRBJ1-6	-	TRBD1
TGTGCCAGCAGTTACCCGGGACTAGCGGGATCCGAGAACTACGAGCAGTACTTC	CASSYPGLAGSENYEQYF	TRBV6-2/TRBV6-3	TRBJ2-7	-	TRBD2
TGTGCCAGCAGCCAATCCCTACCGGGGACTAATGGCTACACCTTC	CASSQSLPGTNGYTF	TRBV14	TRBJ1-2	many	-
TGTGCCAGCAGCGTAGGCCCACTAGCGGGAGGCCACGAGCAGTACTTC	CASSVGPLAGGHEQYF	TRBV9	TRBJ2-7	many	TRBD2
TGTGCCAGCACAGGGGGAAACGGTGGCTACACCTTC	CASTGGNGGYTF	TRBV3-1	TRBJ1-2	many	TRBD1
TGTGCCAGCAGCCAGACTCAGTTGTATAACCCTGAAGCTTTCTTT	CASSQTQLYNPEAFF	TRBV3-1	TRBJ1-1	-	-
TGTGCCAGCAGTTCCAAACAGGGTTTGGCTGAAGCTTTCTTT	CASSSKQGLAEAFF	TRBV27	TRBJ1-1	many	-
TGTGCCAGCAGTTTTTTCGATCCAGCGGGATACTCCTACAATGAGCAGTTCTTC	CASSFFDPAGYSYNEQFF	TRBV28	TRBJ2-1	few	TRBD2
TGTGCCTGGAGGGGGACTAGCGGGTACAATGAGCAGTTCTTC	CAWRGTSGYNEQFF	TRBV30	TRBJ2-1	-	TRBD2
TGCGCCAGCAGCCAAGAGTCAGGGAGGGAAAAACTGTTTTTT	CASSQESGREKLFF	TRBV4-1	TRBJ1-4	-	-
TGTGCCAGCTCACCCCCCAGAGAGGGGCGCGATGAGCAGTTCTTC	CASSPPREGRDEQFF	TRBV18	TRBJ2-1	many	-
TGTGCCAGTAAATCACTGGCTAGAAATGAGCAGTCCTTC	CASKSLARNEQSF	TRBV19	TRBJ2-1	-	-
TGTGCCAGCAGTTCGGAATCTGAAGCTTTCTTT	CASSSESEAFF	TRBV12-3/TRBV12-4	TRBJ1-1	-	-
TGTGCCAGCAGTCCCTCAGGGATAGCCAAAAACATTCAGTACTTC	CASSPSGIAKNIQYF	TRBV6-2/TRBV6-3	TRBJ2-4	many	-
TGCGCCAGCAGCTTGGGGTCAGGGGTAAATGAGCAGTTCTTC	CASSLGSGVNEQFF	TRBV5-1	TRBJ2-1	many	-
TGTGCCAGTAGAATTAGCGGGGATCCGCAGGATTTT	CASRISGDPQDF	TRBV19	TRBJ2-3	once	TRBD2
TGTGCCTGGGGCGACTACGAGCAGTACTTC	CAWGDYEQYF	TRBV30	TRBJ2-7	many	-
TGTGCCATCGAAGGATCGTCCTACGAGCAGTACTTC	CAIEGSSYEQYF	TRBV2	TRBJ2-7	many	-
TGTGCTAGTGGTTTGGAACCGGACTCACCCCTCCACTTT	CASGLEPDSPLHF	TRBV12-5	TRBJ1-6	many	-
TGTGCCAGCAGTTCCCGGACTAGCGGGGACTACAATGAGCAGTTCTTC	CASSSRTSGDYNEQFF	TRBV6-5	TRBJ2-1	few	TRBD2
TGTGCCAGCAGCGGGACTAGCAGAGATACGCAGTATTTT	CASSGTSRDTQYF	TRBV6-2/TRBV6-3	TRBJ2-3	many	TRBD2
TGTGCCTGGAGTGTAGCCAGAGAAGCTTTCTTT	CAWSVAREAFF	TRBV30	TRBJ1-1	many	-
TGTGCCAGCAGTTCCGGGACAGGGGTCTCCGAGCAGTACTTC	CASSSGTGVSEQYF	TRBV11-3	TRBJ2-7	-	TRBD1
TGTGCCAGCACCACCGCCGGGGAGAGCACTGAAGCTTTCTTT	CASTTAGESTEAFF	TRBV6-1	TRBJ1-1	medium-sized	-
TGTGCCAGCAGTGGGCAGGGGGGAAACACTGAAGCTTTCTTT	CASSGQGGNTEAFF	TRBV2	TRBJ1-1	many	TRBD1
TGTGCCAGCAGCCCCTGGACGGGTGAAGCTTTCTTT	CASSPWTGEAFF	TRBV3-1	TRBJ1-1	many	-
TGTGCCAGCAGGGAAAACAGGGGCACTGAAGCTTTCTTT	CASRENRGTEAFF	TRBV12-3/TRBV12-4	TRBJ1-1	many	TRBD1
TGTGCCAGCAGTTTTCAGTCTAGCTCTGGAAACACCATATATTTT	CASSFQSSSGNTIYF	TRBV12-3/TRBV12-4	TRBJ1-3	-	-
TGCGCCAGCACCTACGGGGCGGGGAATCAGCCCCAGCATTTT	CASTYGAGNQPQHF	TRBV5-1	TRBJ1-5	many	-
TGTGCCACTAGCGGACAGGGGTTCATCGAGCAGTACTTC	CATSGQGFIEQYF	TRBV24-1	TRBJ2-7	many	TRBD1
TGTGCCACCCAAGGACTAGATACGCAGTATTTT	CATQGLDTQYF	TRBV25-1	TRBJ2-3	many	-
TGTGCCAGCCTGTTAGATGGCTCTGGTGGCTACACCTTC	CASLLDGSGGYTF	TRBV7-2	TRBJ1-2	-	-
TGTGCCAGCAGCCCCCAGGGGGCGGGTAATGAGCAGTTCTTC	CASSPQGAGNEQFF	TRBV7-3	TRBJ2-1	many	TRBD1
TGCGCCAGCAGCGCCGGGACAGAGGGCAATGAGCAGTTCTTC	CASSAGTEGNEQFF	TRBV5-1	TRBJ2-1	many	TRBD1